These T cell receptor beta chains were read from a single sample in a study of regulatory T cells in long-lasting Graves disease. Each CDR3 protein is one row after TCRdb ran MiXCR on the multiplex PCR reads. The sample carries about 220,000 distinct CDR3 sequences, roughly 19% recorded once. The sample also formed part of further work on T cells in Graves' hyperthyroidism and ophthalmopathy.

Source: peripheral blood mononuclear cells (PBMCs), taken at new diagnosis, from a patient treated with antithyroid drugs. The receptors derive from a woman under 40 with Graves disease. The CDR3 runs from the conserved cysteine through the conserved F or W. The D gene is left open where the match is weak. Some rows mark clone size as missing; the rest say once, few, many or name a class of expanded clone.

CDR3	DNA	V	size	J	D
CASSSLGRAINEQFF	TGTGCCAGCAGCTCTTTGGGACGAGCGATCAATGAGCAGTTCTTC	TRBV7-2	many	TRBJ2-1	NA
CASSFGGYGEKLFF	TGTGCCAGCAGCTTCGGCGGGTACGGAGAAAAACTGTTTTTT	TRBV5-6	few	TRBJ1-4	NA
CASSYSTDRASSYEQYF	TGTGCCAGCAGTTACTCGACCGACAGGGCCAGCTCCTACGAGCAGTACTTC	TRBV6-6	NA	TRBJ2-7	TRBD1
CASSPPGTAIREKLFF	TGTGCCAGCTCACCACCAGGGACAGCGATACGGGAAAAACTGTTTTTT	TRBV18	many	TRBJ1-4	TRBD1
CASSPIRDTDQPQHF	TGTGCCAGCAGTCCTATCCGGGACACCGATCAGCCCCAGCATTTT	TRBV28	many	TRBJ1-5	NA
CASSGRENSPLHF	TGTGCCAGCAGTGGAAGGGAGAATTCACCCCTCCACTTT	TRBV2	many	TRBJ1-6	NA
CSADPLQGNTEAFF	TGCAGTGCTGACCCCTTACAGGGAAACACTGAAGCTTTCTTT	TRBV20-1	many	TRBJ1-1	NA
CSASSMGTSGSWAQYF	TGCAGTGCTAGCTCCATGGGGACTAGCGGGAGTTGGGCCCAGTACTTC	TRBV20-1	many	TRBJ2-5	TRBD2
CSVKLSSGNTIYF	TGCAGTGTCAAGTTAAGCTCTGGAAACACCATATATTTT	TRBV20-1	many	TRBJ1-3	NA
CASSLSGAGENIQYF	TGTGCCAGCAGTTTAAGCGGGGCAGGGGAAAACATTCAGTACTTC	TRBV28	many	TRBJ2-4	NA
CASRLGWGTEAFF	TGCGCCAGCAGATTGGGGTGGGGGACTGAAGCTTTCTTT	TRBV5-1	many	TRBJ1-1	NA
CASVQGFHNEQFF	TGTGCCAGCGTGCAGGGGTTCCACAATGAGCAGTTCTTC	TRBV2	many	TRBJ2-1	NA
CASSLGPSTGELFF	TGTGCCAGCAGCTTGGGGCCGAGCACCGGGGAGCTGTTTTTT	TRBV7-9	many	TRBJ2-2	NA
CAWSVGDGNTIYF	TGTGCCTGGAGCGTCGGGGACGGAAACACCATATATTTT	TRBV30	NA	TRBJ1-3	NA
CASSRGGTGSSYEQYF	TGTGCCAGTAGTAGAGGGGGGACAGGGAGCTCCTACGAGCAGTACTTC	TRBV19	few	TRBJ2-7	TRBD1
CASSSGDEQYF	TGTGCCAGCAGCTCGGGGGACGAGCAGTACTTC	TRBV13	many	TRBJ2-7	NA
CASSPFSTKGGERTEAFF	TGTGCCAGCAGCCCCTTTAGCACTAAGGGGGGGGAAAGGACTGAAGCTTTCTTT	TRBV28	NA	TRBJ1-1	NA
CASTHQRMTGDFYEQYF	TGTGCCAGCACTCATCAGCGCATGACAGGGGATTTTTACGAGCAGTACTTC	TRBV28	many	TRBJ2-7	TRBD1
CASRPAGNQPQHF	TGTGCCAGCAGGCCGGCGGGCAATCAGCCCCAGCATTTT	TRBV6-2/TRBV6-3	many	TRBJ1-5	NA
CASSPLDLGATEAFF	TGTGCCAGCAGTCCCCTGGACCTAGGGGCAACTGAAGCTTTCTTT	TRBV27	many	TRBJ1-1	NA
CASIGQVATNEKLFF	TGTGCCAGCATCGGACAAGTTGCAACTAATGAAAAACTGTTTTTT	TRBV28	many	TRBJ1-4	NA
CASSASSGMGETQYF	TGCGCCAGCAGTGCTAGTAGCGGGATGGGGGAGACCCAGTACTTC	TRBV10-2	many	TRBJ2-5	TRBD2
CASSPVGVWPQHF	TGTGCCAGCAGCCCGGTGGGCGTGTGGCCCCAGCATTTT	TRBV7-8	NA	TRBJ1-5	NA
CASSQLGNTQYF	TGTGCCAGCAGCCAGCTTGGCAATACGCAGTATTTT	TRBV3-1	many	TRBJ2-3	NA
CASSRPDTEAFF	TGCGCCAGCAGCCGGCCCGACACTGAAGCTTTCTTT	TRBV5-1	many	TRBJ1-1	NA
CASRPSGRADGELFF	TGTGCCAGCAGGCCGAGCGGGAGGGCCGACGGGGAGCTGTTTTTT	TRBV7-9	few	TRBJ2-2	TRBD2
CSASTGRNSGNTIYF	TGCAGTGCCTCAACAGGGAGAAACTCTGGAAACACCATATATTTT	TRBV20-1	many	TRBJ1-3	NA
CASSEIRSGSTDTQYF	TGTGCCAGCAGTGAAATCAGGAGCGGGAGTACAGATACGCAGTATTTT	TRBV2	many	TRBJ2-3	TRBD2
CSASAGGAHMNTEAFF	TGCAGTGCTTCGGCGGGGGGCGCCCATATGAACACTGAAGCTTTCTTT	TRBV20-1	many	TRBJ1-1	NA
CASTLRVDTQYF	TGTGCCAGCACCCTCCGGGTAGATACGCAGTATTTT	TRBV6-1	NA	TRBJ2-3	NA
CASRDHVAGLDTGELFF	TGTGCCAGCAGAGATCATGTCGCGGGACTAGACACCGGGGAGCTGTTTTTT	TRBV28	NA	TRBJ2-2	TRBD2
CASSLSGDGYTF	TGTGCCAGCAGCTTAAGTGGAGATGGCTACACCTTC	TRBV11-2	NA	TRBJ1-2	NA
CASSRGALNEKLFF	TGTGCCAGCAGCAGAGGGGCGTTAAATGAAAAACTGTTTTTT	TRBV28	many	TRBJ1-4	NA
CASSLGGGGDYNEQFF	TGTGCCAGCAGTTTAGGGGGTGGAGGGGACTACAATGAGCAGTTCTTC	TRBV28	NA	TRBJ2-1	NA
CASSYSALTDTQYF	TGTGCCAGCAGTTACTCAGCCCTCACAGATACGCAGTATTTT	TRBV6-5	medium-sized	TRBJ2-3	NA
CASSQDRDRNQPQHF	TGTGCCAGCTCACAGGACAGGGATCGCAATCAGCCCCAGCATTTT	TRBV18	NA	TRBJ1-5	TRBD1
CASSLGEGQINEKLFF	TGTGCCAGCAGCTTAGGGGAGGGACAGATTAATGAAAAACTGTTTTTT	TRBV7-9	NA	TRBJ1-4	TRBD1
CASSSPSGRADTQYF	TGTGCCAGCAGCTCGCCTAGCGGGAGGGCAGATACGCAGTATTTT	TRBV11-2	many	TRBJ2-3	TRBD2
CASSFPPGTSSYEQYF	TGTGCCAGCAGTTTTCCACCCGGGACTAGCAGCTACGAGCAGTACTTC	TRBV28	NA	TRBJ2-7	TRBD2
CASSLPTGVVNTQYF	TGTGCCAGCAGTTTACCGACAGGGGTAGTGAATACGCAGTATTTT	TRBV27	many	TRBJ2-3	TRBD1